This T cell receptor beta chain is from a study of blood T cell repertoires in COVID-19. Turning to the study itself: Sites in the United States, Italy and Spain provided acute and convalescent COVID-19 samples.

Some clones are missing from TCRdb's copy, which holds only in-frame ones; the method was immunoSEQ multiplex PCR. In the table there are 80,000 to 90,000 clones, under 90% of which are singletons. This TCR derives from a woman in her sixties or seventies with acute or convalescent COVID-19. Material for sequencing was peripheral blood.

The CDR3 loop is CASSLGRNHPLPFF. Written as DNA, the CDR3 is TGTGCCAGCAGTTTGGGCAGGAACCATCCCCTTCCTTTCTTT. The chain combines TRBV28 with TRBJ1-1; D unclear. This CDR3 contains 14 residues. Germline CDR1 MDHEN, CDR2 SYDVKM. The V end lost 3 bases, the J end lost 12 bases, and 20 bases lay between the germline ends.